Below, one T cell receptor (beta chain) is given with its context. It has no known antigen specificity. The sample holds no much larger clone one base away, and base qualities are not on file. The entry originates in a study of CXCR4 blockade with PD-1 therapy in pancreatic cancer (dated by TCRdb to between 2019 and 2020). About the investigation overall: The study analyzed resected pancreatic ductal adenocarcinoma using multiplex immunohistochemistry and TCRbeta immunosequencing, along with ex vivo slice culture to test PD-1 and CXCR4 blockade. To assess intratumoral heterogeneity, two geographically distinct regions from each of over 5 tumors were TCR-sequenced. Overall study outcomes, separate from this receptor: The frequency of each amino acid clone correlated strongly with the number of distinct nucleotide rearrangements encoding that clone, suggesting convergent selection driven by common tumor antigens. Tumors had clonal expansion, with a mean productive clonality of 0.14 compared with about 0.05 in healthy blood, yet clonality showed no correlation with survival. Because only TCRbeta chains were sequenced, true antigen-specificity overlap among convergent dominant clones remained unconfirmed while awaiting paired alpha-beta single-cell sequencing.

As encoded in the germline V gene, CDR1 is KGHSH while CDR2 is LQKENI. Counted from cysteine to phenylalanine, this CDR3 has 13 amino acids. The retained sequence is limited to the CDR3, 39 bases, with the frame set at the first base. At the junction V is shortened by 3 bases and J by 7 bases, with 12 bases in between. Using the immunoSEQ Assay at Adaptive Biotechnologies, the researchers immunosequenced TCRbeta CDR3 regions from the extracted DNA. The published analysis was carried out like this. To measure the absolute abundance of each unique TCRbeta CDR3, the sequences were collapsed and filtered. Clonality was defined as 1 minus Pielou's evenness, computed on productive in-frame rearrangements only. For regional overlap, the top 100 nucleotide rearrangements were followed across paired samples, and the Morisita index was used to compare paired samples against unrelated samples. The immunoSEQ Rearrangement Details tool was used to assess convergence of nucleotide rearrangements onto identical amino acid sequences. Not all clones reach the TCRdb copy of this immuneACCESS table, which keeps in-frame sequences only. Checked studies attribute under half of the gap to unresolved V genes and leave the rest unexplained. V, J and clone size were drawn from that table, and D and trimming were deduced from the DNA. The sample data list thousands of clones, and less than 50% of these were observed just once. The ten most abundant clones make up less than 20% of the sample.

The patients who supplied the archived tumor blocks had received no neoadjuvant therapy before resection. In the preserved-tissue arm of the study, 30 surgical resection samples from about 25 previously untreated pancreatic ductal adenocarcinoma patients were used. For the resection arm, DNA was extracted from ten 5-micron curls of FFPE tumor adjacent to the multiplex immunohistochemistry slide. This receptor chain uses TRBV18 and TRBJ1-1, with TRBD1 as a weak D call on 5 bases. The sequencing input was tumor tissue. The clonotype was recovered from a human donor with pancreatic ductal adenocarcinoma. DNA sequence: TGTGCCAGCTCACCCCAGGGTGAGGATGAAGCTTTCTTT. This yields the protein CASSPQGEDEAFF.